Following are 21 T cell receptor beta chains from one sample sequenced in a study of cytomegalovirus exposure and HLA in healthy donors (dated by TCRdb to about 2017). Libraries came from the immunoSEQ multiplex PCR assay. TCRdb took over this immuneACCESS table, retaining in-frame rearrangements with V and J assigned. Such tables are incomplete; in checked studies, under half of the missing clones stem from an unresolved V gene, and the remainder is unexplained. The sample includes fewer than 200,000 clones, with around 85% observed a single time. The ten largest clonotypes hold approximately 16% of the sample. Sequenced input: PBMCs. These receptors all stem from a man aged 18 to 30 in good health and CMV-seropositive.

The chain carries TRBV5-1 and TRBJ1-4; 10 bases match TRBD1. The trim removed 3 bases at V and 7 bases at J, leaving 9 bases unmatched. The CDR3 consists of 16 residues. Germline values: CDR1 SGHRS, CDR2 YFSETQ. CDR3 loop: CASSSTEGQGREKLFF. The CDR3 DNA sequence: TGCGCCAGCAGCTCGACGGAGGGACAGGGGCGTGAAAAACTGTTTTTT.

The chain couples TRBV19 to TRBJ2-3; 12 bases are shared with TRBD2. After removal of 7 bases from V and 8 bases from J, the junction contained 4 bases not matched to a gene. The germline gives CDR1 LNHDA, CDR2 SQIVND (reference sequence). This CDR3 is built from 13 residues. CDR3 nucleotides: TGTGCCAGTACACTAGCGGGAGGCGGTACGCAGTATTTT. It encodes CASTLAGGGTQYF.

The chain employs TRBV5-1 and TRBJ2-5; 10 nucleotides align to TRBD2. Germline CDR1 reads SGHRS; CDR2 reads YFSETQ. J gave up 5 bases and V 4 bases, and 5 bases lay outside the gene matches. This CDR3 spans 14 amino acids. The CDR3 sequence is CASSSGRAWETQYF. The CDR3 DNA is TGCGCCAGCAGCAGCGGGAGGGCCTGGGAGACCCAGTACTTC.

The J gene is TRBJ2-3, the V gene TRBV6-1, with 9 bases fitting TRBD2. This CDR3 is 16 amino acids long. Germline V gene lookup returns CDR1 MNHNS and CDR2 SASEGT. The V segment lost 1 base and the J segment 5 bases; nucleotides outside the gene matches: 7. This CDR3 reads CASSEGGGLALDTQYF. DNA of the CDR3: TGTGCCAGCAGTGAAGGTGGGGGACTAGCCCTAGATACGCAGTATTTT.

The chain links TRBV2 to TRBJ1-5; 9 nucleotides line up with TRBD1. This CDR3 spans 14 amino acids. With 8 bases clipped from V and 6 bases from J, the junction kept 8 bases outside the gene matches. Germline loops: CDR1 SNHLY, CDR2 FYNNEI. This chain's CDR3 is CASRLQGARQPQHF. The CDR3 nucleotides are TGTGCCAGCCGATTACAGGGGGCGCGTCAGCCCCAGCATTTT.

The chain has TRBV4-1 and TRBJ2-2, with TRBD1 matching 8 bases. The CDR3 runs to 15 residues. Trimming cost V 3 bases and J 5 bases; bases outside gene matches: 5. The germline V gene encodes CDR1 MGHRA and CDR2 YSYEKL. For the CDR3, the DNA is TGCGCCAGCAGCCAGCGGACAGGGCAGACCGGGGAGCTGTTTTTT. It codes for CASSQRTGQTGELFF.

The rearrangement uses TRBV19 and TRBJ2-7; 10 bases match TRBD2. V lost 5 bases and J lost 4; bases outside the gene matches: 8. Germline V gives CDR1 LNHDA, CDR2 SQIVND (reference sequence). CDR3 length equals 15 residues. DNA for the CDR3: TGTGCCAGTAGTTCCACTAGCGGGGAGATGTACGAGCAGTACTTC. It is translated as CASSSTSGEMYEQYF.

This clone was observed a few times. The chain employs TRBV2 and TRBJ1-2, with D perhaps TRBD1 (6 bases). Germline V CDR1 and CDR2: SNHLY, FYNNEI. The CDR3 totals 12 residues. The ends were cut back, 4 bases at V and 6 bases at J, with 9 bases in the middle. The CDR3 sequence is CASSVRTDGYTF. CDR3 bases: TGTGCCAGCAGTGTTAGGACAGATGGCTACACCTTC.

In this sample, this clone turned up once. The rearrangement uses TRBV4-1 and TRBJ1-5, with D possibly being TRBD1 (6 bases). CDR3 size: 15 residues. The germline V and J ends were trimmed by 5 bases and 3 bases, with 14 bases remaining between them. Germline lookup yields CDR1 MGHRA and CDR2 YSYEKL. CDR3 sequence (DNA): TGCGCCAGCAGCTCCCCTACAGGGATCAATCAGCCCCAGCATTTT. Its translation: CASSSPTGINQPQHF.

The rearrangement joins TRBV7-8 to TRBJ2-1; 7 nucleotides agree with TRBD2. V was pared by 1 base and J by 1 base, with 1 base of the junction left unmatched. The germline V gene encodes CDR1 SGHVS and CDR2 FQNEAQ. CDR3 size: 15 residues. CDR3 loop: CASSLGGGSYNEQFF. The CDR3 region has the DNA TGTGCCAGCAGCTTAGGGGGAGGGTCCTACAATGAGCAGTTCTTC.

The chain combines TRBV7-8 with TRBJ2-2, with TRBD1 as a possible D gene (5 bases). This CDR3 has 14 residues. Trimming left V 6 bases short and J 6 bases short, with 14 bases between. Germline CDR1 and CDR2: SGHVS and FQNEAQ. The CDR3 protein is CASRSRERAGELFF. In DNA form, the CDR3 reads TGTGCCAGCAGATCCAGGGAAAGGGCCGGGGAGCTGTTTTTT.

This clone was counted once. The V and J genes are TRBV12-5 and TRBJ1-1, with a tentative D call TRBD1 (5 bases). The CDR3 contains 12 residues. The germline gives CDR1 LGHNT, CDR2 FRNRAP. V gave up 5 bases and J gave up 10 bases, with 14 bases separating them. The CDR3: CASGIHLGAAFF. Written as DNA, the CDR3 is TGTGCTAGTGGTATCCATTTAGGGGCAGCTTTCTTT.

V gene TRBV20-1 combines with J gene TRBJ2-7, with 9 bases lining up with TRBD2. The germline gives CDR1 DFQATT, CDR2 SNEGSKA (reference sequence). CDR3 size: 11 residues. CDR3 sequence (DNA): TGCCCCGGGCTAGCGGGGAACGAGCAGTACTTC. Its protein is CPGLAGNEQYF.

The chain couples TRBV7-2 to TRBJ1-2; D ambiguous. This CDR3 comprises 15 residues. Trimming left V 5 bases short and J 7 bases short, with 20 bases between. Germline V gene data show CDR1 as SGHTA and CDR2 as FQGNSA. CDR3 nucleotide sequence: TGTGCCAGCAGCCTACAGCCAGGAACTGCTGGTGGCTACACCTTC. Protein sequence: CASSLQPGTAGGYTF.

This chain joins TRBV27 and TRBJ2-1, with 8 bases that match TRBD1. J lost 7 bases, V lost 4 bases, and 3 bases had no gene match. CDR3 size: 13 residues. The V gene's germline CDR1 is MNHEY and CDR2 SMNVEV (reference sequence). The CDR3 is CASSWTGINEQFF. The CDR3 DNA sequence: TGTGCCAGCAGTTGGACAGGGATTAATGAGCAGTTCTTC.

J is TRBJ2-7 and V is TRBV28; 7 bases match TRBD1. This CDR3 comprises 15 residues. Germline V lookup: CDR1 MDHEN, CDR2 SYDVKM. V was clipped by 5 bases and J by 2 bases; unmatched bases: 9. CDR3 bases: TGTGCCAGCAGTGTAGCGAGACAGGGAACCTACGAGCAGTACTTC. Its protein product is CASSVARQGTYEQYF.

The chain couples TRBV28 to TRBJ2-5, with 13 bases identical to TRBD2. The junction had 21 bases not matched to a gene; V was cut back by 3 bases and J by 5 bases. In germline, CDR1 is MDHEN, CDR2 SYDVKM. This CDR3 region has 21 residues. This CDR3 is CASSFPMGLAGPKLPPETQYF. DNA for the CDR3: TGTGCCAGCAGTTTCCCTATGGGACTAGCGGGACCTAAACTCCCTCCGGAGACCCAGTACTTC.

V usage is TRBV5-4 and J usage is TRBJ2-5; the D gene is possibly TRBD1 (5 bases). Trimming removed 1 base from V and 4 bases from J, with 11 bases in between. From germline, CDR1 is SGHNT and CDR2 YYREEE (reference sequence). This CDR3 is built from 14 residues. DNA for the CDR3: TGTGCCAGCAGCTTGAGGGGTAGTATAGAGACCCAGTACTTC. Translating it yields CASSLRGSIETQYF. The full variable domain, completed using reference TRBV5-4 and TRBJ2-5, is ETGVTQSPTHLIKTRGQQVTLRCSSQSGHNTVSWYQQALGQGPQFIFQYYREEENGRGNFPPRFSGLQFPNYSSELNVNALELDDSALYLCASSLRGSIETQYFGPGTRLLVL.

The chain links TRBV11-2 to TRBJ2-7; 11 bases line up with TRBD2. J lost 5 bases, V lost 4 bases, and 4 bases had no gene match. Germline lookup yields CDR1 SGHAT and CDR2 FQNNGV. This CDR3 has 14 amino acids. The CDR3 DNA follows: TGTGCCAGCAGCTCACCGACTAGCGGGGACGAGCAGTACTTC. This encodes CASSSPTSGDEQYF. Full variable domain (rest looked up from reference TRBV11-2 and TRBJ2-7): EAGVAQSPRYKIIEKRQSVAFWCNPISGHATLYWYQQILGQGPKLLIQFQNNGVVDDSQLPKDRFSAERLKGVDSTLKIQPAKLEDSAVYLCASSSPTSGDEQYFGPGTRLTVT.

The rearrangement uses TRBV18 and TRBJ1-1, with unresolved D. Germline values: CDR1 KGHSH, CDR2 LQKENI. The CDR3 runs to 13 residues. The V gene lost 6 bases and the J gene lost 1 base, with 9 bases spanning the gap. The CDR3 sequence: CASSYFPNTEAFF. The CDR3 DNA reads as TGTGCCAGCTCCTATTTCCCGAACACTGAAGCTTTCTTT.

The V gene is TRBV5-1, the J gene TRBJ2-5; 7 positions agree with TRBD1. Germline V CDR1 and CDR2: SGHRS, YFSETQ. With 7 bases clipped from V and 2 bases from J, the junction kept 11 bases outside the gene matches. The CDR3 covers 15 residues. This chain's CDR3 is CASGKTGSRQETQYF. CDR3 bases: TGCGCCAGCGGCAAGACAGGGTCGAGGCAAGAGACCCAGTACTTC.